These T cell receptor beta chains were read from a single sample in a study of early T cells in non-severe SARS-CoV-2 infection. TCRdb recomputed calls from the 5' RACE reads with MiXCR, one row per CDR3 protein. Of tens of thousands of distinct CDR3 sequences in the sample, approximately 14% are singletons; the top ten hold around 1.5%. Sequencing used whole blood. These receptors originate from an adult who was a healthcare worker with PCR-confirmed SARS-CoV-2 infection or an uninfected control (not recorded which). The CDR3 runs from the conserved cysteine through the conserved F or W. The D gene is left open where the match is weak. Rows may omit the clone size; those that give it use once, few, many or a size class.

abundance	j_gene	v_gene	d_gene	CDR3aa	CDR3nt
many	TRBJ2-5	TRBV6-1	NA	CASSIGGQETQYF	TGTGCCAGCTCGATCGGGGGCCAAGAGACCCAGTACTTC
many	TRBJ2-7	TRBV20-1	TRBD2	CSARGAQRGSYEQYF	TGCAGTGCTAGAGGTGCCCAGCGGGGCTCCTACGAGCAGTACTTC
few	TRBJ2-7	TRBV5-1	NA	CASSLTRGSTYEQYF	TGCGCCAGCAGCTTGACTCGTGGCAGCACCTACGAGCAGTACTTC
many	TRBJ2-2	TRBV12-3/TRBV12-4	TRBD1	CASSPKGAATGELFF	TGTGCCAGCAGTCCAAAGGGGGCTGCCACCGGGGAGCTGTTTTTT
NA	TRBJ1-1	TRBV7-6	NA	CASSLATAMNTEAFF	TGTGCCAGCAGCTTAGCGACGGCTATGAACACTGAAGCTTTCTTT
many	TRBJ2-1	TRBV7-2	TRBD2	CASSLGASGYNEQFF	TGTGCCAGCAGCTTAGGTGCTAGCGGGTACAATGAGCAGTTCTTC
few	TRBJ1-3	TRBV2	NA	CASSARGNTIYF	TGTGCCAGCAGTGCCAGGGGAAACACCATATATTTT
NA	TRBJ2-1	TRBV7-6	NA	CASSLGGGGHEQFF	TGTGCCAGCAGCTTAGGGGGAGGGGGCCATGAGCAGTTCTTC
NA	TRBJ2-2	TRBV10-3	NA	CASGTGRGELFF	TGTGCCAGTGGAACAGGGCGCGGGGAGCTGTTTTTT
once	TRBJ2-3	TRBV20-1	NA	CGARVSTDTQYF	TGCGGTGCTAGGGTCAGCACAGATACGCAGTATTTT
NA	TRBJ2-4	TRBV6-1	NA	CASSEYLAIGF	TGTGCCAGCAGTGAATACTTGGCAATTGGCTTC
few	TRBJ2-1	TRBV11-2	TRBD2	CASSLQRGGLNEQFF	TGTGCCAGCAGCTTACAACGGGGGGGCTTAAATGAGCAGTTCTTC
NA	TRBJ1-6	TRBV29-1	TRBD1	CSVEKGQRDNSPLHF	TGCAGCGTTGAGAAGGGACAGAGAGATAATTCACCCCTCCACTTT
many	TRBJ1-2	TRBV11-2	NA	CASSRGGAGNYGYTF	TGTGCCAGCAGCCGTGGCGGGGCGGGGAACTATGGCTACACCTTC
many	TRBJ1-1	TRBV4-3	NA	CASSPNKGMNTEAFF	TGCGCCAGCAGCCCCAACAAGGGCATGAACACTGAAGCTTTCTTT
few	TRBJ2-3	TRBV9	TRBD2	CASSVVGSGGSDTQYF	TGTGCCAGCAGCGTAGTCGGTAGCGGGGGGTCAGATACGCAGTATTTT
many	TRBJ2-2	TRBV27	NA	CASSSYGANTGELFF	TGTGCCAGCAGTTCCTATGGGGCGAACACCGGGGAGCTGTTTTTT
NA	TRBJ1-2	TRBV29-1	NA	CSARLDNGYTF	TGCAGCGCCAGACTAGACAATGGCTACACCTTC
NA	TRBJ2-3	TRBV11-2	NA	CASSLRGGYTDTQYF	TGTGCCAGCAGCTTACGAGGGGGGTACACAGATACGCAGTATTTT
many	TRBJ2-1	TRBV28	NA	CASRTAGLIYNEQFF	TGTGCCAGCAGAACCGCGGGCCTCATTTACAATGAGCAGTTCTTC
many	TRBJ1-3	TRBV11-2	TRBD1	CASSSLTGETGNTIYF	TGTGCCAGCAGCTCCCTGACAGGGGAGACTGGAAACACCATATATTTT
NA	TRBJ1-2	TRBV20-1	NA	CSARPGGGAYGYTF	TGCAGTGCTAGGCCCGGGGGGGGCGCTTATGGCTACACCTTC
NA	TRBJ2-7	TRBV7-8	TRBD1	CASSPETGVYEQYF	TGTGCCAGCAGCCCGGAGACAGGGGTCTACGAGCAGTACTTC
NA	TRBJ1-2	TRBV30	NA	CAWVAGADYGYTF	TGTGCCTGGGTCGCAGGGGCGGACTATGGCTACACCTTC
many	TRBJ2-1	TRBV11-2	TRBD2	CASSPIAGSYNEQFF	TGTGCCAGCAGCCCTATAGCGGGGTCCTACAATGAGCAGTTCTTC
many	TRBJ1-2	TRBV5-6	NA	CASSRSGVYGYTF	TGTGCCAGCAGCCGGTCGGGGGTCTATGGCTACACCTTC
few	TRBJ2-3	TRBV19	NA	CASSTPTVTDTQYF	TGTGCCAGTAGTACGCCGACAGTAACAGATACGCAGTATTTT
NA	TRBJ2-7	TRBV11-2	TRBD2	CANSFTAGASYEQYF	TGTGCCAACAGCTTCACAGCGGGGGCCTCCTACGAGCAGTACTTC
NA	TRBJ2-3	TRBV30	NA	CAWNGQGGRADTQYF	TGTGCCTGGAACGGTCAGGGGGGGAGAGCAGATACGCAGTATTTT